This TCR beta chain was sequenced during a study of tumor-infiltrating lymphocytes in localized non-small cell lung cancer. The V gene lost 5 bases and the J gene lost 4 bases, with 14 bases spanning the gap. The CDR3 runs 14 residues. CDR1 and CDR2 (germline): SGHTA, FQGNSA. Repertoires were generated with immunoSEQ multiplex PCR, while TCRdb's copy carries only in-frame clones and drops some. The sample has 10,000 to 13,000 clones, about 69% seen once; the top ten hold around 10%. The origin of this receptor is a human donor with non-small cell lung cancer. The genes are TRBV7-2 and TRBJ2-5, with a tentative D call TRBD2 (6 bases). Sequenced: lung tumor tissue. The CDR3 DNA sequence: TGTGCCAGCAGCAAGCAGGGAGGTGGAGAGACCCAGTACTTC. Its protein is CASSKQGGGETQYF.